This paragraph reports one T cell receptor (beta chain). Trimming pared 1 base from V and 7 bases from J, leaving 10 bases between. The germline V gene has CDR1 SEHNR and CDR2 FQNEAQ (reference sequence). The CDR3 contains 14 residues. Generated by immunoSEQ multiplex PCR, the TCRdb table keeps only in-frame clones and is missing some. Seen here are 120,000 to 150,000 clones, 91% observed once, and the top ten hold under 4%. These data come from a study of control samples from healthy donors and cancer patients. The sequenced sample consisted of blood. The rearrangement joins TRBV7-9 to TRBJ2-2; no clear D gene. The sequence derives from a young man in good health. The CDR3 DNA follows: TGTGCCAGCAGCTTAGGGATCGTTCACGGGGAGCTGTTTTTT. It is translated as CASSLGIVHGELFF.